The clone carrying this TCR beta chain was picked up a small number of times. Original processing methods: Nucleated cell counts were estimated from reference gene primer amplification. The data were produced by immunoSEQ multiplex PCR, yet TCRdb's version contains in-frame clones alone and is incomplete. Clonal size and the V and J genes are those of that table, whereas D and trimming came from the DNA. Here the sample spans 95,000 to 150,000 clones, 70% to 90% being singletons. This record belongs to a study of blood T cell repertoires in COVID-19. Study summary: Acute and convalescent COVID-19 specimens originated in the United States, Italy and Spain.

Trimming took 7 bases from V and 5 from J; bases not matched to a gene: 10. CDR3 size: 16 residues. CDR1 LGHDT and CDR2 YNNKEL come from the germline V gene (reference sequence). This chain connects TRBV3-1 (or the pseudogene TRBV3-2) to TRBJ2-2; 10 bases match TRBD2. The receptor was derived from a woman aged 80 or older with acute or convalescent COVID-19. The sequencing sample was made of peripheral blood. The CDR3 DNA reads as TGTGCCAGCACCACCATAGCGGGGGGCCGGACCGGGGAGCTGTTTTTT. Protein sequence: CASTTIAGGRTGELFF.